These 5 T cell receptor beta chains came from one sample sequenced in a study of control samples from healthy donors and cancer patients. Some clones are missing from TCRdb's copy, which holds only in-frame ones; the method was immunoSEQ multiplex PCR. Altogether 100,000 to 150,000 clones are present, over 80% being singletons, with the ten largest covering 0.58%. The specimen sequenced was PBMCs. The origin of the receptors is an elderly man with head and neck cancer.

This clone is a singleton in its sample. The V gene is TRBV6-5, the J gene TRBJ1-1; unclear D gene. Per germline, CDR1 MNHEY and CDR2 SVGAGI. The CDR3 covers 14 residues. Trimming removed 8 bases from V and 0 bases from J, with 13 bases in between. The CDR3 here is CASRLEFMNTEAFF. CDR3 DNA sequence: TGTGCCAGCCGTCTGGAGTTCATGAACACTGAAGCTTTCTTT.

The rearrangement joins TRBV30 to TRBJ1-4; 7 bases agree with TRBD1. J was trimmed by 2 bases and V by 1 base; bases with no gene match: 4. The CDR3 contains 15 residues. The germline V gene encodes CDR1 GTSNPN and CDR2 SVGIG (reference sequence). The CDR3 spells CAWSDPGQTNEKLFF. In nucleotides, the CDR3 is TGTGCCTGGAGTGATCCGGGACAGACTAATGAAAAACTGTTTTTT.

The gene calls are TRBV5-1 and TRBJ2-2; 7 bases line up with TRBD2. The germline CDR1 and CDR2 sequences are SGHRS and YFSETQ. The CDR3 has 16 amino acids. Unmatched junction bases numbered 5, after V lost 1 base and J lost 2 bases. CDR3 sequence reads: CASSLSGRGNTGELFF. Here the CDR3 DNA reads TGCGCCAGCAGCTTGTCGGGGAGGGGTAACACCGGGGAGCTGTTTTTT.

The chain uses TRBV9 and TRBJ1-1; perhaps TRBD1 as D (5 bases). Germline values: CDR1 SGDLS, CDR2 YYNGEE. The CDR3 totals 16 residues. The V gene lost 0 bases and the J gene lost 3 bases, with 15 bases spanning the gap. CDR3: CASSVGVRGRDTEAFF. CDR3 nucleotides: TGTGCCAGCAGCGTAGGGGTCCGGGGGAGGGACACTGAAGCTTTCTTT.

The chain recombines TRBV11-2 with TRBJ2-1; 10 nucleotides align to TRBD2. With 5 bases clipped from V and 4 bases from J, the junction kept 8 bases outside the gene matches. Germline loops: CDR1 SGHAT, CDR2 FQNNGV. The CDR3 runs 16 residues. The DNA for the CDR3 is TGTGCCAGCAGCCTAGTCCCTAGCGGGGGATACAATGAGCAGTTCTTC. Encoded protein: CASSLVPSGGYNEQFF. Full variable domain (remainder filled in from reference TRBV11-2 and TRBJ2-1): EAGVAQSPRYKIIEKRQSVAFWCNPISGHATLYWYQQILGQGPKLLIQFQNNGVVDDSQLPKDRFSAERLKGVDSTLKIQPAKLEDSAVYLCASSLVPSGGYNEQFFGPGTRLTVL.